Following are 13 T cell receptor beta chains from one sample sequenced in a study of shared clonotypes between healthy human individuals. TCRdb's table, derived via immunoSEQ multiplex PCR, lists solely in-frame clones and lacks some. The table has roughly 1,500,000 clones, approximately 98.5% seen once. The sample comprised naive CD4+ T cells sorted from blood. The subset: CD45RA+ positively selected. These receptors were taken from a man aged 25 to 45 in good health.

CDR3 DNA sequence: TGTGCCAGCAAAGCGCTCCCCTACGAGCAGTACTTC. Protein: CASKALPYEQYF. The J gene is TRBJ2-7, the V gene TRBV6-1; D is undetermined. The CDR3 consists of 12 residues. With 7 bases removed from V and 2 bases from J, the gap between germline ends came to 9 bases. The germline gives CDR1 MNHNS, CDR2 SASEGT.

This clone has a single count. This chain joins TRBV14 and TRBJ2-3; no reliable D call. Germline assignment: CDR1 SGHDN and CDR2 FVKESK. Trimming removed 1 base at V and 7 bases at J, with 6 bases between. The CDR3 covers 12 residues. The CDR3 protein is CASSQGIYTQYF. In DNA, the CDR3 is TGTGCCAGCAGCCAAGGTATATATACGCAGTATTTT.

The J gene is TRBJ2-4, the V gene TRBV29-1, with 9 bases lining up with TRBD1. This CDR3 has 15 residues. The germline gives CDR1 SQVTM, CDR2 ANQGSEA. The V and J ends lost 5 bases and 6 bases, in that order; junction bases with no gene match: 11. CDR3 residues: CSVNKPGQGPNIQYF. DNA for the CDR3: TGCAGCGTTAATAAGCCGGGACAGGGTCCAAACATTCAGTACTTC.

The J gene is TRBJ2-4, the V gene TRBV18; 7 bases are a match to TRBD2. CDR1 is KGHSH, CDR2 LQKENI, per germline. The ends lost 5 bases at V and 0 bases at J; junction bases unmatched: 19. The CDR3 runs to 20 residues. CDR3 in DNA: TGTGCCAGCTCAACACTTCAGTGGGAGGGCCCAATAATAGCCAAAAACATTCAGTACTTC. Translating it yields CASSTLQWEGPIIAKNIQYF.

The chain couples TRBV7-6 to TRBJ1-2; weak D call: TRBD1 (5 bases). V shed 6 bases and J shed 7 bases, with 9 bases lying between them. CDR1 is SGHVS, CDR2 FNYEAQ, per germline. This CDR3 comprises 11 residues. The CDR3 sequence is CASSQGSGYTF. The CDR3 DNA reads TGTGCCAGCAGTCAGGGTTCTGGCTACACCTTC. Complete variable domain (other parts from reference TRBV7-6 and TRBJ1-2): GAGVSQSPRYKVTKRGQDVALRCDPISGHVSLYWYRQALGQGPEFLTYFNYEAQQDKSGLPNDRFSAERPEGSISTLTIQRTEQRDSAMYRCASSQGSGYTFGSGTRLTVV.

This clone showed up just once. The V call is TRBV6-5, the J call TRBJ2-2; D unresolved. Germline lookup yields CDR1 MNHEY and CDR2 SVGAGI. The CDR3 length is 15 residues. Trimming took off 3 bases at V and 0 bases at J, with 8 bases between the two ends. CDR3 region: CASSYSDTNTGELFF. The CDR3 DNA reads TGTGCCAGCAGTTATTCGGATACGAACACCGGGGAGCTGTTTTTT.

The rearrangement links TRBV5-1 to TRBJ1-2; D unresolved. This CDR3 is 13 amino acids long. Germline V CDR1 and CDR2: SGHRS, YFSETQ. The ends were cut back, 7 bases at V and 7 bases at J, with 17 bases in the middle. The chain's CDR3 is CASSLENLRGYTF. The CDR3 region has the DNA TGCGCCAGCTCTCTCGAAAACCTTCGTGGCTACACCTTC. The whole variable domain, filled in from reference TRBV5-1 and TRBJ1-2, reads KAGVTQTPRYLIKTRGQQVTLSCSPISGHRSVSWYQQTPGQGLQFLFEYFSETQRNKGNFPGRFSGRQFSNSRSEMNVSTLELGDSALYLCASSLENLRGYTFGSGTRLTVV.

The chain has TRBV5-1 and TRBJ2-7, with D unresolved. This CDR3 has 19 amino acids. Trimming shortened V by 0 bases and J by 3 bases, and 25 bases separated the two germline ends. Germline V gene sequence: CDR1 SGHRS, CDR2 YFSETQ. CDR3 amino acids: CASSLAHFDGTPPYYEQYF. DNA of the CDR3: TGCGCCAGCAGCTTGGCCCACTTCGACGGTACGCCCCCCTACTACGAGCAGTACTTC.

The genes are TRBV5-1 and TRBJ1-5; 7 positions agree with TRBD1. CDR3 size: 15 residues. V lost 4 bases, J lost 6 bases, and 10 bases stayed unmatched. Per germline, CDR1 SGHRS and CDR2 YFSETQ. The CDR3 nucleotides read TGCGCCAGCAGCGTCTACAGGGGAAGTCGTCAGCCCCAGCATTTT. Translation gives CASSVYRGSRQPQHF.

The chain uses TRBV11-2 and TRBJ2-5; D is uncertain. V gave up 5 bases and J gave up 2 bases, with 6 bases separating them. The CDR3 covers 12 residues. Looked up from germline, CDR1 is SGHAT and CDR2 is FQNNGV. The CDR3 region is CASSNRQETQYF. CDR3 nucleotide sequence: TGTGCCAGCAGCAACCGACAAGAGACCCAGTACTTC.

The V gene is TRBV2, the J gene TRBJ2-3, with 8 bases aligning to TRBD2. The CDR3 sequence is 15 residues long. The junction had 7 bases not matched to a gene; V was cut back by 6 bases and J by 2 bases. Germline-derived CDR1 and CDR2 are SNHLY and FYNNEI. CDR3 DNA: TGTGCCAGCAGCCGACTAGCGTCCCACACAGATACGCAGTATTTT. Its protein is CASSRLASHTDTQYF.

This chain links TRBV7-9 with TRBJ1-4; 7 nucleotides match TRBD1. The CDR3 covers 15 residues. The germline gives CDR1 SEHNR, CDR2 FQNEAQ (reference sequence). J was trimmed by 4 bases and V by 2 bases; bases with no gene match: 4. CDR3 amino acids: CASSLWTGSNEKLFF. CDR3 DNA: TGTGCCAGCAGCTTATGGACAGGAAGTAATGAAAAACTGTTTTTT.

The chain is built from TRBV30 and TRBJ1-2; no clear D gene. The germline V gene has CDR1 GTSNPN and CDR2 SVGIG (reference sequence). The CDR3 sequence is 11 residues long. Trimming stripped 3 bases from V and 4 bases from J, with 6 bases between. The CDR3 is CAWRQTYGYTF. The CDR3 bases are TGTGCCTGGAGGCAGACCTATGGCTACACCTTC.